This T cell receptor (beta chain) was obtained from a study of blood T cell repertoires in COVID-19. Across the whole study: Spain, Italy and the United States supplied samples that represented acute and convalescent COVID-19. Nucleic acid was either cDNA or gDNA, and it came from T cells, B-cell-depleted T cells, or PBMCs.

Trimming removed 0 bases from V and 0 bases from J, with 7 bases in between. Germline-derived CDR1 and CDR2 are SGHRS and YFSETQ. The CDR3 is 15 residues long. Authors' processing steps: Amplification with reference gene primers provided the estimates of nucleated cell counts. Some clones are missing from TCRdb's copy, which holds only in-frame ones; the method was immunoSEQ multiplex PCR. V, J and clone size are those of that table, while D and trimming were read from the DNA. The sample carries under 300,000 clones, around four fifths recorded once. Sequencing was done on a sample of peripheral blood. The rearrangement links TRBV5-1 to TRBJ2-1; TRBD1 is a possible D gene (5 bases). This sequence originates from a man aged 80 or over with acute or convalescent COVID-19. The CDR3 protein is CASSLGTTSYNEQFF. The CDR3 coding sequence is TGCGCCAGCAGCTTGGGGACAACCTCCTACAATGAGCAGTTCTTC.